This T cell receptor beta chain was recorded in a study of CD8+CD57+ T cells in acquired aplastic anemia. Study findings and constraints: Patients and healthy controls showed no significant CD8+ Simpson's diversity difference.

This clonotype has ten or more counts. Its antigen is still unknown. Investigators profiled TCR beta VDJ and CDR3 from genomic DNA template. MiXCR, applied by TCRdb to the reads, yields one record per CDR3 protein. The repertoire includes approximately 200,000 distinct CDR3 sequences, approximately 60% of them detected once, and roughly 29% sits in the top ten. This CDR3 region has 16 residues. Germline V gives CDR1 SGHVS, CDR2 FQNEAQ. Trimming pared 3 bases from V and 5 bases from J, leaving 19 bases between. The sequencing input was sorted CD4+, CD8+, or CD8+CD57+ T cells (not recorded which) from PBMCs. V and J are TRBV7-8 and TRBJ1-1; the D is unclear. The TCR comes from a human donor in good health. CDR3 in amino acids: CASSFSVVWGETEAFF. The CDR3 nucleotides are TGTGCCAGCAGCTTCTCCGTTGTGTGGGGTGAGACTGAAGCTTTCTTT.